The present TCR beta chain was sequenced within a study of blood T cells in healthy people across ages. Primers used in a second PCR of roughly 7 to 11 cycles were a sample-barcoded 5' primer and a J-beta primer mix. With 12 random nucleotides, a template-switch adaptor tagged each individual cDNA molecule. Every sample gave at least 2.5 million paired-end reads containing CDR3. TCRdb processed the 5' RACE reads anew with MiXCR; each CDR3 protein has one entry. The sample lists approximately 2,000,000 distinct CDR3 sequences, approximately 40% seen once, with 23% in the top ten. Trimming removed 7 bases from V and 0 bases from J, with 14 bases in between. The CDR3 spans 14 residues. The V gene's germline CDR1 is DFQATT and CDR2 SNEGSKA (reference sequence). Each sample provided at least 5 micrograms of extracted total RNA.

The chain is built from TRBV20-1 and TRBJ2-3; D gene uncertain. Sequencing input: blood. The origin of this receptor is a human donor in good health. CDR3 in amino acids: CSVGVASSTDTQYF. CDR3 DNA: TGCAGTGTCGGAGTGGCGTCAAGCACAGATACGCAGTATTTT.